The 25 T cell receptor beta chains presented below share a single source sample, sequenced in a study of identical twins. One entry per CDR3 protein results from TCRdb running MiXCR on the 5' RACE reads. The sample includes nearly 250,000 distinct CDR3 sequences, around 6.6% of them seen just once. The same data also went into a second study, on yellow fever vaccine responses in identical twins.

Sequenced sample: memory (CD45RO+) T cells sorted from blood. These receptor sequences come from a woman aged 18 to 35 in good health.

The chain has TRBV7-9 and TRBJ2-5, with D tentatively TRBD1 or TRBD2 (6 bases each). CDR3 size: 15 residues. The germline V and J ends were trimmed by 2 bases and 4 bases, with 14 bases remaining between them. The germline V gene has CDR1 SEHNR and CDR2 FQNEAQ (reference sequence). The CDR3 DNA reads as TGTGCCAGCAGCTTAAGGGTCGGGGGCGGAGAGACCCAGTACTTC. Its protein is CASSLRVGGGETQYF.

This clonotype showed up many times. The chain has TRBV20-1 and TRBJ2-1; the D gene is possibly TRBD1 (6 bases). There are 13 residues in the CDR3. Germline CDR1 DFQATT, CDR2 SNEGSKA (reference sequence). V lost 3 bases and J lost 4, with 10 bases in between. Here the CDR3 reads CSASRTEYNEQFF. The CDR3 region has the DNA TGCAGTGCTAGCAGGACAGAGTACAATGAGCAGTTCTTC.

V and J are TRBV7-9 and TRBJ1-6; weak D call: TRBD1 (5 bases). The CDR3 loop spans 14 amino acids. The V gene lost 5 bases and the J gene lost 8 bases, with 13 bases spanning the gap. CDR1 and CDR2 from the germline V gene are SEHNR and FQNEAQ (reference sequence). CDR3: CASSVGDYYSPLHF. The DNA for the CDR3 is TGTGCCAGCAGCGTAGGGGATTACTATTCACCCCTCCACTTT.

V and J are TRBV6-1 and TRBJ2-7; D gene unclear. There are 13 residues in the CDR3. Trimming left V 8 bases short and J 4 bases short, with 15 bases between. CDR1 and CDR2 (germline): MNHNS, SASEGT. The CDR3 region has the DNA TGTGCCAGCGGTCCCAAGGGCCGGTACGAGCAGTACGTC. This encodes CASGPKGRYEQYV.

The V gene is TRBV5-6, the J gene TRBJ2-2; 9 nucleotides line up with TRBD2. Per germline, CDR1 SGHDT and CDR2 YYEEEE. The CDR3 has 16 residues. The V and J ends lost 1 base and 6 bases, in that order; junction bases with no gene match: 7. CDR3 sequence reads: CASSLMMLAGSGELFF. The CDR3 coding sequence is TGTGCCAGCAGCTTGATGATGCTAGCGGGATCCGGGGAGCTGTTTTTT.

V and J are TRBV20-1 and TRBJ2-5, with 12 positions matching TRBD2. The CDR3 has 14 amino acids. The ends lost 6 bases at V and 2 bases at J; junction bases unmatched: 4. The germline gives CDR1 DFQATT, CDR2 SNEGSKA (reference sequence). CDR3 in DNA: TGCAGTGCAGGACTAGCGGGGAAGCAAGAGACCCAGTACTTC. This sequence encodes CSAGLAGKQETQYF.

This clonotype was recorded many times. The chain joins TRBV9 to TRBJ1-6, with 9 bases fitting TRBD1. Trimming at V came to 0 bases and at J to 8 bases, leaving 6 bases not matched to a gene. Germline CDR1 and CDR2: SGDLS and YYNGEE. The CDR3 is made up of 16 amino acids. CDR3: CASSVDSRQGDSPLHF. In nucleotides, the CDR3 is TGTGCCAGCAGCGTAGACAGCCGACAGGGGGATTCACCCCTCCACTTT.

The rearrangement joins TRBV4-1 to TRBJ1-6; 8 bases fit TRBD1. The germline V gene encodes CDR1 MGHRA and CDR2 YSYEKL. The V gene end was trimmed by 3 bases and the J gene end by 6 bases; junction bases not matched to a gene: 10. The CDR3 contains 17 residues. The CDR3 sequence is CASSQPWTGFINSPLHF. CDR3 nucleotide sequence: TGCGCCAGCAGCCAGCCATGGACAGGGTTTATTAATTCACCCCTCCACTTT.

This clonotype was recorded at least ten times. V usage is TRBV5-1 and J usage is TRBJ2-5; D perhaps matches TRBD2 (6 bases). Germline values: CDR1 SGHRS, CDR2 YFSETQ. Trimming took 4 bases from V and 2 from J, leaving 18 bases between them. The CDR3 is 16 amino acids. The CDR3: CASSPTTRLGQETQYF. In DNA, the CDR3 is TGCGCCAGCAGCCCGACGACTAGGTTGGGACAAGAGACCCAGTACTTC.

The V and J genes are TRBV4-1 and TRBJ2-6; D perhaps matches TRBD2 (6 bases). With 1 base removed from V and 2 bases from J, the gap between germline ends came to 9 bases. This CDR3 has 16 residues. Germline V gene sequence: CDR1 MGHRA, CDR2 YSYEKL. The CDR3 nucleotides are TGCGCCAGCAGCCAAGTGGGGGGACCTGGGGCCAACGTCCTGACTTTC. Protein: CASSQVGGPGANVLTF.

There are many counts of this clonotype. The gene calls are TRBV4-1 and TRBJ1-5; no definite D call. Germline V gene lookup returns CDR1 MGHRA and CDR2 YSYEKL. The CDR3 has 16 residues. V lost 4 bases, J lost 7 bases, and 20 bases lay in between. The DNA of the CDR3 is TGCGCCAGCAGCCCACTAACCGGAGGGCGCGGGCAGCCCCAGCATTTT. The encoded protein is CASSPLTGGRGQPQHF.

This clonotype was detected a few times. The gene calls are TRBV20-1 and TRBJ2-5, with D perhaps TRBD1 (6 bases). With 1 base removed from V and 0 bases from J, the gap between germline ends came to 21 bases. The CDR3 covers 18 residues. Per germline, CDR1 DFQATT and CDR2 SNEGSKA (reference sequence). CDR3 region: CSARAPLSFGDNQETQYF. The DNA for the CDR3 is TGCAGTGCTAGAGCACCCCTTTCTTTCGGGGACAACCAAGAGACCCAGTACTTC.

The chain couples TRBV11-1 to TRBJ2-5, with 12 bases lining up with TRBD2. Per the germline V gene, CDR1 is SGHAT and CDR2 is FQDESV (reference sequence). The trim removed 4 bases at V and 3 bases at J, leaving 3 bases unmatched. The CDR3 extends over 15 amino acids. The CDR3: CASSSSGGGEETQYF. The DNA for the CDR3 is TGTGCCAGCAGCTCTAGCGGGGGGGGCGAAGAGACCCAGTACTTC.

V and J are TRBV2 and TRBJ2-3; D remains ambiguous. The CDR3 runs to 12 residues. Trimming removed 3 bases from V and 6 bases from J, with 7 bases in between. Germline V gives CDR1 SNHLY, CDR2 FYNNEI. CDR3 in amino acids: CASSDPPDTQYF. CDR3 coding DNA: TGTGCCAGCAGTGACCCCCCCGATACGCAGTATTTT.

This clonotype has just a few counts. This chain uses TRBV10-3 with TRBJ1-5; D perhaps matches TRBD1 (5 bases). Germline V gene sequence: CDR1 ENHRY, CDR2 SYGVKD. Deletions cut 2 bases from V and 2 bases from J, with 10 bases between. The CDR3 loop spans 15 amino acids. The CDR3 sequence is CAISEGALGNQPQHF. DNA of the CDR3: TGTGCCATCAGTGAGGGGGCGTTAGGCAATCAGCCCCAGCATTTT.

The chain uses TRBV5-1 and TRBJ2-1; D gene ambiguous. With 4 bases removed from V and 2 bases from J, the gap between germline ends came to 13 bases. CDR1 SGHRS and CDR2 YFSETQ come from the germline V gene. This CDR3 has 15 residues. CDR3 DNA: TGCGCCAGCAGCCGCTTGGCGGATACCTACAATGAGCAGTTCTTC. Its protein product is CASSRLADTYNEQFF.

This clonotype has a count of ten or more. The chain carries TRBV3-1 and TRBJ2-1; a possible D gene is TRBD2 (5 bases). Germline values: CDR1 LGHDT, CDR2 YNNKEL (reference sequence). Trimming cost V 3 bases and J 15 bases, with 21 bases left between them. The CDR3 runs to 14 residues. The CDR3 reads CASSHRGSLSTGFF. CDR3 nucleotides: TGTGCCAGCAGCCATAGAGGGAGCTTGTCAACTGGGTTCTTC.

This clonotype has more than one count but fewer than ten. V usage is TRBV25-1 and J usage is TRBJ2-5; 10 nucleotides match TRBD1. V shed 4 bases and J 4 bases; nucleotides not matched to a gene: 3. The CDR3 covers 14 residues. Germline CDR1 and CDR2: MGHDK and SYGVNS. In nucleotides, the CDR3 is TGTGCCAGCAGTGGTAGGACAGGGGGAGAGACCCAGTACTTC. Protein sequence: CASSGRTGGETQYF.

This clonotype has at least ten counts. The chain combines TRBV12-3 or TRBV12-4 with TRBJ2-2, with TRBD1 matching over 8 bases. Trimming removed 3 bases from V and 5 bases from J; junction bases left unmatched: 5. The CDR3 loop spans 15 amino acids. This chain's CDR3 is CASSFARGRTGELFF. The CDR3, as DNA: TGTGCCAGCAGTTTCGCCAGGGGGCGGACCGGGGAGCTGTTTTTT.

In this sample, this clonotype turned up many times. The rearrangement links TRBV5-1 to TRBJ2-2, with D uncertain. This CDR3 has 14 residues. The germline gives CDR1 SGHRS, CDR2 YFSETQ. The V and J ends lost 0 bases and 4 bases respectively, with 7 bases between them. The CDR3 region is CASSLGDFTGELFF. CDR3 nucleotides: TGCGCCAGCAGCTTGGGAGACTTCACCGGGGAGCTGTTTTTT.

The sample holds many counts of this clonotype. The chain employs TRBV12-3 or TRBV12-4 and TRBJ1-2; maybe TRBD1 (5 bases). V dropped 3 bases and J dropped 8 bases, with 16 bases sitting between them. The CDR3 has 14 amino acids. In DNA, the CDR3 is TGTGCCAGCAGTTTGCAGTCTGGGGGGGACGGCTACACCTTC. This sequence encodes CASSLQSGGDGYTF.

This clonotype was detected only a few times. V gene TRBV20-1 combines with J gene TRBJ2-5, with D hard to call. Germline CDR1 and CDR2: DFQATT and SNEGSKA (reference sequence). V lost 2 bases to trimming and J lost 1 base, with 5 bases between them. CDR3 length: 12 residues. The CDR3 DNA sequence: TGCAGTGCTAGACACATCCAAGAGACCCAGTACTTC. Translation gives CSARHIQETQYF.

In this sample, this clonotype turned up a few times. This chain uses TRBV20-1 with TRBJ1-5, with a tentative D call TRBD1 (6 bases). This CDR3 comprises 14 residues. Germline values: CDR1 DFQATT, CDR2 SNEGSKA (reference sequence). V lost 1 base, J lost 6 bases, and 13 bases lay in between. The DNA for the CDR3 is TGCAGTGCTAGAGGTCAGGGGTCGGGTCAGCCCCAGCATTTT. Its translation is CSARGQGSGQPQHF.

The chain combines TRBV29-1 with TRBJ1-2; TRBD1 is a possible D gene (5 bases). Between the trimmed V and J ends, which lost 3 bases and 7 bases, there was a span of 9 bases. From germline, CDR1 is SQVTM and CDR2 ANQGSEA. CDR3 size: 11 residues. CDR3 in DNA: TGCAGCGTTGACCGGGGCAGTGGCTACACCTTC. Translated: CSVDRGSGYTF.

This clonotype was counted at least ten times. CDR3 bases: TGTGCCAGCAGCAGACAGGGCCTCTACGAGCAGTACGTC. It specifies CASSRQGLYEQYV. J is TRBJ2-7 and V is TRBV28, with 7 bases lining up with TRBD1. The CDR3 spans 13 residues. Unmatched junction bases numbered 5, after V lost 6 bases and J lost 3 bases. Germline V gene sequence: CDR1 MDHEN, CDR2 SYDVKM.